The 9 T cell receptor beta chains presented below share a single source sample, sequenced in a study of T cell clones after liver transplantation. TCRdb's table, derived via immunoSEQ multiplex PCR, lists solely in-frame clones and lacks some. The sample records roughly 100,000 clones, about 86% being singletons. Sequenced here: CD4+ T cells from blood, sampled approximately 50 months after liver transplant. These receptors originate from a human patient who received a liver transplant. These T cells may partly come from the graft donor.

As DNA, the CDR3 is TGTGCCAGCAGTGAAGATGGGGGGAGGAGGAACACTGAAGCTTTCTTT. The encoded protein is CASSEDGGRRNTEAFF. J is TRBJ1-1 and V is TRBV6-1; D might be TRBD1 (5 bases). Germline assignment: CDR1 MNHNS and CDR2 SASEGT. The CDR3 extends over 16 amino acids. V dropped 1 base and J dropped 1 base, with 13 bases sitting between them.

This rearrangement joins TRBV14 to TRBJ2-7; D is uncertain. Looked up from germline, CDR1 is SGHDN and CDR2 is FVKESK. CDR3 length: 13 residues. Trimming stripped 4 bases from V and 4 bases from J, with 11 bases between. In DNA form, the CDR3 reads TGTGCCAGCAGCCCTCGACCCCGTTACGAGCAGTACTTC. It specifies CASSPRPRYEQYF.

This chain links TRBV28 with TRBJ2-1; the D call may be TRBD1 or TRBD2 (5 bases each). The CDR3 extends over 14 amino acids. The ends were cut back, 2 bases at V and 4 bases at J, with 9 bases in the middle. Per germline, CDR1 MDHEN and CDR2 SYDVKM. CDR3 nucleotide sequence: TGTGCCAGCAGTTTACCGGGACCGTACAATGAGCAGTTCTTC. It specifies CASSLPGPYNEQFF. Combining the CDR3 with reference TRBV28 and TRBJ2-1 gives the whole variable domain DVKVTQSSRYLVKRTGEKVFLECVQDMDHENMFWYRQDPGLGLRLIYFSYDVKMKEKGDIPEGYSVSREKKERFSLILESASTNQTSMYLCASSLPGPYNEQFFGPGTRLTVL.

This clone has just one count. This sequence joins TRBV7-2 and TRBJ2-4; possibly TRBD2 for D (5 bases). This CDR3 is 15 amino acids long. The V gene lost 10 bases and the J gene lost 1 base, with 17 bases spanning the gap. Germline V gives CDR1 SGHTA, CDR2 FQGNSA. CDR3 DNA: TGTGCCACCTCGCGGGTATTAGAGGCCAAAAACATTCAGTACTTC. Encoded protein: CATSRVLEAKNIQYF.

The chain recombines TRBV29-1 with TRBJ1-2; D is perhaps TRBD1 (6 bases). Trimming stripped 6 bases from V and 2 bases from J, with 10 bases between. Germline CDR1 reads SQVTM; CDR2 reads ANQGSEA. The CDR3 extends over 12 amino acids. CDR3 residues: CSVRTANYGYTF. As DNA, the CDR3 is TGCAGCGTCCGGACAGCAAACTATGGCTACACCTTC.

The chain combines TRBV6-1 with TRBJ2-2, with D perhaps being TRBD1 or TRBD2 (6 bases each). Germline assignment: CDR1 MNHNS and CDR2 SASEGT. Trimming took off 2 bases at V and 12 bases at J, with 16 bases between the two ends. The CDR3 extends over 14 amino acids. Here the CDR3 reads CASSETLRGGKLFF. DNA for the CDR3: TGTGCCAGCAGTGAAACTCTGCGAGGGGGGAAGCTGTTTTTT.

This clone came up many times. Written as DNA, the CDR3 is TGCAGCGTTGACGGGGGCGGGAACACTGAAGCTTTCTTT. Encoded protein: CSVDGGGNTEAFF. J is TRBJ1-1 and V is TRBV29-1, with D perhaps TRBD1 (6 bases). CDR3 size: 13 residues. Trimming removed 3 bases at V and 1 base at J, with 9 bases between. Looked up from germline, CDR1 is SQVTM and CDR2 is ANQGSEA.

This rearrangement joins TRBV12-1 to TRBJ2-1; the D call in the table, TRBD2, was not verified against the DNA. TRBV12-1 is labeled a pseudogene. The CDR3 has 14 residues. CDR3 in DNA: TGTGCCAGCAGCTGTACCCTTCCTACGGATGAGCAGTTCTTC. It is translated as CASSCTLPTDEQFF.

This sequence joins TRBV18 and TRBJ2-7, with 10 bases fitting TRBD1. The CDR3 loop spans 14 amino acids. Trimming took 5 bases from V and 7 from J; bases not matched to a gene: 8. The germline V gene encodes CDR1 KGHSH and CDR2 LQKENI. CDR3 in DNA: TGTGCCAGCTCAACGGGACAGGGGCACCGGGAGCAGTACTTC. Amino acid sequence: CASSTGQGHREQYF. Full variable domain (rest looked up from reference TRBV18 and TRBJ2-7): NAGVMQNPRHLVRRRGQEARLRCSPMKGHSHVYWYRQLPEEGLKFMVYLQKENIIDESGMPKERFSAEFPKEGPSILRIQQVVRGDSAAYFCASSTGQGHREQYFGPGTRLTVT.